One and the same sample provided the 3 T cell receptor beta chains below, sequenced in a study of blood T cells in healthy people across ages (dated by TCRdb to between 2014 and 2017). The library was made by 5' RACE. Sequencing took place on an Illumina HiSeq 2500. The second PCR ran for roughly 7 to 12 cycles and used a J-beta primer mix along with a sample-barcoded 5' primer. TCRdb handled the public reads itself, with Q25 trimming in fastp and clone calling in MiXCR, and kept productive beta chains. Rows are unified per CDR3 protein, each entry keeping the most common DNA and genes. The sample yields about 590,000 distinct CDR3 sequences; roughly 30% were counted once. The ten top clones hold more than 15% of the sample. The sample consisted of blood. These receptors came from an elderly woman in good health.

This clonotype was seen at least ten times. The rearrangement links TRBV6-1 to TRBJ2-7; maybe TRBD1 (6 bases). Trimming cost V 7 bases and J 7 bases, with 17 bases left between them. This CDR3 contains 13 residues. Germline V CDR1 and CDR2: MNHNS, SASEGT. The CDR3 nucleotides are TGTGCCAGCACGACCTCAGGGGCTGGTGAGCAGTACTTC. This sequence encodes CASTTSGAGEQYF.

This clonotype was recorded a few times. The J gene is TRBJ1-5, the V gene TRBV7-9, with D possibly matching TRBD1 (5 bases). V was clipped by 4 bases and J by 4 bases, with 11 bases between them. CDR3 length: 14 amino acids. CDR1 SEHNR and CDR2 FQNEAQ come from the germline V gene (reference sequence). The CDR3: CASSSGTDNQPQHF. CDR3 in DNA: TGTGCCAGCAGCTCCGGGACGGATAATCAGCCCCAGCATTTT.

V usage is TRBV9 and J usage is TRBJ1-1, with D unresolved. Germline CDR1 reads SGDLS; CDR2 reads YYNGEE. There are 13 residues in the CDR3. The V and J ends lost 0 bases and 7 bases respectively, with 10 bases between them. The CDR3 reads CASSVVKNHEAFF. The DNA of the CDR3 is TGTGCCAGCAGCGTAGTCAAAAACCATGAAGCTTTCTTT.